These 24 T cell receptor beta chains were sequenced from one sample in a study of T cell repertoires in cytomegalovirus infection. One entry per CDR3 protein, called by TCRdb with MiXCR from the reads. This repertoire shows more than 75,000 distinct CDR3 sequences, 3.5% to 4.5% found once; its top ten account for 4% to 5.5%. Sequencing input: PBMCs. The receptors shown here come from a human donor in good health (CMV status not recorded). Some clones in this sample may be carry-over from other donors' samples.

This clonotype was seen ten or more times. The chain joins TRBV3-1 to TRBJ2-7; 7 nucleotides agree with TRBD1. V lost 1 base, J lost 0 bases, and 0 bases stayed unmatched. Germline CDR1 LGHDT, CDR2 YNNKEL (reference sequence). The CDR3 consists of 14 residues. The CDR3 bases are TGTGCCAGCAGCCAAGGACAGGGCTCCTACGAGCAGTACTTC. This gives the protein CASSQGQGSYEQYF.

Ten or more counts support this clonotype. This sequence joins TRBV4-1 and TRBJ1-1; D is possibly TRBD1 (5 bases). This CDR3 has 15 amino acids. Germline CDR1 is MGHRA and CDR2 is YSYEKL. V lost 4 bases and J 0 bases, leaving 12 bases between the germline ends. The CDR3 loop is CASSRGEGMNTEAFF. As DNA, the CDR3 is TGCGCCAGCAGCCGAGGGGAGGGGATGAACACTGAAGCTTTCTTT.

This clonotype was detected ten times or more. This CDR3 is CATQGGLQRDTEAFF. In DNA, the CDR3 is TGTGCCACCCAGGGGGGATTACAAAGGGACACTGAAGCTTTCTTT. The genes are TRBV2 and TRBJ1-1; 7 nucleotides line up with TRBD1. The germline gives CDR1 SNHLY, CDR2 FYNNEI. CDR3 length: 15 residues. V was clipped by 10 bases and J by 3 bases; unmatched bases: 14.

This clonotype was counted at least ten times. A clone one base away is much larger, so this may be a read error. This sequence joins TRBV14 and TRBJ1-4; possible D gene TRBD1, 5 bases. CDR1 and CDR2 from the germline V gene are SGHDN and FVKESK. The CDR3 has 15 amino acids. Trimming pared 4 bases from V and 4 bases from J, leaving 13 bases between. CDR3 in amino acids: CASSLRDLHNEKLFF. The CDR3 DNA is TGTGCCAGCAGCCTTCGGGACCTGCATAATGAAAAACTGTTTTTT.

Ten or more counts support this clonotype. V usage is TRBV6-2 or TRBV6-3 and J usage is TRBJ2-2; D is undetermined. Trimming took 5 bases from V and 3 from J, leaving 4 bases between them. The CDR3 is made up of 12 amino acids. Germline-derived CDR1 and CDR2 are MNHEY and SVGEGT. The CDR3 reads CASSPDTGELFF. In nucleotides, the CDR3 is TGTGCCAGCAGTCCGGACACCGGGGAGCTGTTTTTT.

This clonotype was recorded many times. J is TRBJ1-5 and V is TRBV10-3, with 7 bases aligning to TRBD1. The germline gives CDR1 ENHRY, CDR2 SYGVKD. The CDR3 is 16 amino acids. Trimming at V came to 0 bases and at J to 2 bases, leaving 4 bases not matched to a gene. CDR3 loop: CAISESEGARNQPQHF. The CDR3 nucleotides read TGTGCCATCAGTGAGTCGGAGGGGGCCCGCAATCAGCCCCAGCATTTT.

This clonotype was seen repeatedly, ten times or more. This chain joins TRBV7-2 and TRBJ2-1; D uncertain. V lost 5 bases and J lost 5, with 13 bases in between. Germline CDR1 reads SGHTA; CDR2 reads FQGNSA. The CDR3 has 14 residues. The CDR3 protein is CASSLRNGNNEQFF. The CDR3 DNA reads as TGTGCCAGCAGCCTACGGAACGGAAACAATGAGCAGTTCTTC.

This clonotype has ten or more counts. V gene TRBV19 combines with J gene TRBJ1-5; TRBD1 matches 8 bases. Germline assignment: CDR1 LNHDA and CDR2 SQIVND (reference sequence). The CDR3 is made up of 15 amino acids. The J segment lost 6 bases and the V segment lost 6 bases, leaving 10 bases of the junction unmatched. CDR3 sequence reads: CASRDGQGRSQPQHF. The DNA of the CDR3 is TGTGCCAGTAGGGACGGACAGGGACGGAGTCAGCCCCAGCATTTT. The whole variable domain, filled in from reference TRBV19 and TRBJ1-5, reads DGGITQSPKYLFRKEGQNVTLSCEQNLNHDAMYWYRQDPGQGLRLIYYSQIVNDFQKGDIAEGYSVSREKKESFPLTVTSAQKNPTAFYLCASRDGQGRSQPQHFGDGTRLSIL.

This clonotype came up many times. The chain combines TRBV7-6 with TRBJ2-1, with 8 bases lining up with TRBD1. This CDR3 has 19 amino acids. The germline gives CDR1 SGHVS, CDR2 FNYEAQ. V shed 5 bases, J shed 5 bases, and the junction held 20 bases outside the gene matches. The CDR3 sequence is CASSRPHNTRDRKNNEQFF. The CDR3 DNA reads TGTGCCAGCAGCCGCCCGCATAATACCCGGGACAGGAAGAACAATGAGCAGTTCTTC.

This clonotype was seen at least ten times. The V gene is TRBV5-6, the J gene TRBJ1-5; D call uncertain. In germline, CDR1 is SGHDT, CDR2 YYEEEE. V was trimmed by 2 bases and J by 7 bases, leaving 7 bases between them. This CDR3 spans 12 amino acids. CDR3 bases: TGTGCCAGCAGCTTTATCGGGCAGCCCCAGCATTTT. Its protein product is CASSFIGQPQHF.

This clonotype was found many times. The rearrangement uses TRBV7-2 and TRBJ1-1, with D hard to call. Germline-derived CDR1 and CDR2 are SGHTA and FQGNSA. Trimming took 0 bases from V and 5 from J, leaving 13 bases between them. The CDR3 consists of 15 residues. DNA for the CDR3: TGTGCCAGCAGCTTAGCGTCCGGAGGAGGAACTGAAGCTTTCTTT. Protein: CASSLASGGGTEAFF.

This clonotype has at least ten counts. The CDR3 coding sequence is TGTGCCAGCAGCTTGCGACGGGGTAGCACAGATACGCAGTATTTT. Encoded protein: CASSLRRGSTDTQYF. J is TRBJ2-3 and V is TRBV5-4; perhaps TRBD2 as D (5 bases). CDR1 is SGHNT, CDR2 YYREEE, per germline (reference sequence). CDR3 size: 15 residues. Trimming removed 1 base from V and 0 bases from J, with 9 bases in between.

This clonotype was seen many times. V usage is TRBV6-6 and J usage is TRBJ1-4; maybe TRBD1 (5 bases). V lost 5 bases to trimming and J lost 4 bases, with 14 bases between them. The CDR3 runs 15 residues. Germline V lookup: CDR1 MNHNY, CDR2 SVGAGI (reference sequence). CDR3 in amino acids: CASSLGAGINEKLFF. CDR3 coding DNA: TGTGCCAGCAGTCTCGGGGCGGGGATTAATGAAAAACTGTTTTTT.

This clonotype was seen ten or more times. V usage is TRBV7-9 and J usage is TRBJ1-1; 8 bases agree with TRBD1. J gave up 3 bases and V 10 bases, and 7 bases lay outside the gene matches. Germline CDR1 and CDR2: SEHNR and FQNEAQ (reference sequence). The CDR3 runs 13 residues. The CDR3 loop reads CAIRGHPDTEAFF. CDR3 DNA: TGTGCCATCAGGGGGCATCCCGACACTGAAGCTTTCTTT.

This clonotype has at least ten counts. The rearrangement links TRBV20-1 to TRBJ2-7; 10 bases are shared with TRBD2. The trim removed 2 bases at V and 2 bases at J, leaving 12 bases unmatched. The CDR3 spans 17 residues. Germline CDR1 reads DFQATT; CDR2 reads SNEGSKA (reference sequence). The CDR3 DNA follows: TGCAGTGCTAGATTGATTGGTAGCGGGGGGCACCCCTACGAGCAGTACTTC. Encoded protein: CSARLIGSGGHPYEQYF.

This clonotype was counted at least ten times. This chain connects TRBV15 to TRBJ1-4; no clear D gene. The CDR3 sequence is 16 residues long. Germline CDR1 is LNHNV and CDR2 is YYDKDF (reference sequence). Trimming pared 3 bases from V and 0 bases from J, leaving 11 bases between. The CDR3 loop reads CATSRVGSATNEKLFF. For the CDR3, the DNA is TGTGCCACCAGCAGGGTGGGCAGCGCAACTAATGAAAAACTGTTTTTT.

This clonotype was detected many times. The chain joins TRBV6-6 to TRBJ2-2; no definite D call. This CDR3 is built from 16 residues. With 0 bases removed from V and 2 bases from J, the gap between germline ends came to 10 bases. The germline CDR1 and CDR2 sequences are MNHNY and SVGAGI (reference sequence). This CDR3 is CASSYSKGSNTGELFF. The CDR3 DNA follows: TGTGCCAGCAGTTACTCGAAAGGAAGTAACACCGGGGAGCTGTTTTTT.

In this sample, this clonotype turned up many times. The chain joins TRBV10-3 to TRBJ1-1; no clear D gene. Germline assignment: CDR1 ENHRY and CDR2 SYGVKD. This CDR3 comprises 14 residues. Trimming removed 6 bases from V and 1 base from J, with 12 bases in between. CDR3 loop: CAISAILSNTEAFF. CDR3 nucleotide sequence: TGTGCCATCAGCGCCATCCTATCGAACACTGAAGCTTTCTTT.

This clonotype was detected ten times or more. V usage is TRBV28 and J usage is TRBJ1-2, with D perhaps matching TRBD1 (6 bases). Germline lookup yields CDR1 MDHEN and CDR2 SYDVKM. CDR3 length: 15 amino acids. Deletions cut 5 bases from V and 9 bases from J, with 22 bases between. DNA for the CDR3: TGTGCCAGCAGTATTACAGGGACCCTATCCAGGAGCTACACCTTC. It yields the protein CASSITGTLSRSYTF.

This clonotype has a count of ten or more. This chain links TRBV20-1 with TRBJ2-1; D call uncertain. V was shortened by 5 bases and J by 5 bases, with 16 bases between the two germline ends. This CDR3 is 14 amino acids long. In germline, CDR1 is DFQATT, CDR2 SNEGSKA (reference sequence). The CDR3 reads CSAGVAGLDNEQFF. DNA for the CDR3: TGCAGTGCTGGGGTGGCAGGCTTGGACAATGAGCAGTTCTTC.

This clonotype came up many times. The chain links TRBV6-6 to TRBJ2-6, with a possible D match to TRBD2 (5 bases). The germline V and J ends were trimmed by 4 bases and 2 bases, with 9 bases remaining between them. The CDR3 is made up of 15 amino acids. Germline assignment: CDR1 MNHNY and CDR2 SVGAGI (reference sequence). CDR3 nucleotide sequence: TGTGCCAGCAGTTCGGGAATGGCTGGGGCCAACGTCCTGACTTTC. Protein: CASSSGMAGANVLTF.

This clonotype has a count of ten or more. The rearrangement uses TRBV6-1 and TRBJ2-3; D not resolved. Germline V gene sequence: CDR1 MNHNS, CDR2 SASEGT. This CDR3 region has 13 residues. V shed 10 bases and J shed 3 bases, with 14 bases lying between them. This chain's CDR3 is CATQTPGTDTQYF. Written as DNA, the CDR3 is TGTGCCACCCAGACCCCAGGAACAGATACGCAGTATTTT.

This clonotype was observed many times. The chain joins TRBV27 to TRBJ2-6; D unresolved. The CDR3 has 15 amino acids. Trimming cost V 5 bases and J 0 bases, with 8 bases left between them. The germline CDR1 and CDR2 sequences are MNHEY and SMNVEV (reference sequence). DNA for the CDR3: TGTGCCAGCAGTCCCCCATCCTCTGGGGCCAACGTCCTGACTTTC. Residues: CASSPPSSGANVLTF.

This clonotype was observed at least ten times. This chain links TRBV6-6 with TRBJ1-1; D not certain. The length of the CDR3 is 14 residues. CDR1 and CDR2 (germline): MNHNY, SVGAGI (reference sequence). Trimming shortened V by 5 bases and J by 1 base, and 11 bases separated the two germline ends. Here the CDR3 reads CASSRIPGNTEAFF. The CDR3, as DNA: TGTGCCAGCAGTAGGATCCCGGGGAACACTGAAGCTTTCTTT.